Sequencing of this T cell receptor beta chain was carried out in a study of T cell clones after liver transplantation. The assay was immunoSEQ multiplex PCR, and TCRdb's table has in-frame clones only and misses some. The sample gives roughly 72,000 clones, roughly 80% of which show up once; approximately 2.1% is in the top ten. The CDR3 is 16 residues long. From germline, CDR1 is SGHNT and CDR2 YENEEA. The trim removed 5 bases at V and 2 bases at J, leaving 10 bases unmatched. This TCR was sampled from a human patient who received a liver transplant. Some of these T cells may belong to the graft donor. Sample: CD4+ T cells from blood, taken 48 months after liver transplant. The chain combines TRBV11-3 with TRBJ2-3; 7 bases align to TRBD1. The CDR3 here is CASSRRQGVVTDTQYF. DNA of the CDR3: TGTGCCAGCAGCAGAAGACAGGGAGTCGTCACAGATACGCAGTATTTT.